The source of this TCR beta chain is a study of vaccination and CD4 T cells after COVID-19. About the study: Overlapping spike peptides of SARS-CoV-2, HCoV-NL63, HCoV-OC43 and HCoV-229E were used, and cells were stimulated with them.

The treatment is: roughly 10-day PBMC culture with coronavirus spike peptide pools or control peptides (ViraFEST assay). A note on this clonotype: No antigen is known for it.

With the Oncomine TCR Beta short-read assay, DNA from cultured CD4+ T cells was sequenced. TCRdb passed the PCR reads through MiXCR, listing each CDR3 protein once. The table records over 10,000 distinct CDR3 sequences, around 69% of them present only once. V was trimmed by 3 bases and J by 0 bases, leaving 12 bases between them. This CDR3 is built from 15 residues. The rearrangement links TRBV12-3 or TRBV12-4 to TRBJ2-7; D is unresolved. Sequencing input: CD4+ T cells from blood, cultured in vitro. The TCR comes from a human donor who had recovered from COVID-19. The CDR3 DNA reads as TGTGCCAGCAGTTTTCCGCCGGCACCCTCCTACGAGCAGTACTTC. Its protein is CASSFPPAPSYEQYF.